This passage covers 13 T cell receptor beta chains from one sample sequenced in a study of blood T cell repertoires in COVID-19. Profiling relied on immunoSEQ multiplex PCR, and the TCRdb table lists in-frame clones only, not all of them. The data contain tens of thousands of clones, 90% to 95% of them singletons. Sequenced input: peripheral blood. The origin of the receptors is a human donor in a cohort sampled during active COVID-19.

The rearrangement uses TRBV6-5 and TRBJ2-4; perhaps TRBD2 as D (5 bases). This CDR3 has 16 residues. Germline V CDR1 and CDR2: MNHEY, SVGAGI. Trimming pared 4 bases from V and 3 bases from J, leaving 16 bases between. CDR3: CASSFKISRGKNIQYF. Here the CDR3 DNA reads TGTGCCAGCAGTTTTAAGATCAGTCGGGGCAAAAACATTCAGTACTTC.

The chain joins TRBV27 to TRBJ2-7, with D unclear. CDR3 length: 15 residues. Germline V gene data show CDR1 as MNHEY and CDR2 as SMNVEV (reference sequence). With 6 bases removed from V and 3 bases from J, the gap between germline ends came to 18 bases. CDR3: CASSPALSSGYEQYF. DNA for the CDR3: TGTGCCAGCAGCCCAGCCTTATCCTCGGGCTACGAGCAGTACTTC.

The J gene is TRBJ2-2, the V gene TRBV30; no firm D call. Per the germline V gene, CDR1 is GTSNPN and CDR2 is SVGIG (reference sequence). Trimming removed 2 bases at V and 3 bases at J, with 7 bases between. CDR3 length equals 13 residues. CDR3: CAWSLTYTGELFF. The CDR3, as DNA: TGTGCCTGGAGTTTGACATACACCGGGGAGCTGTTTTTT.

The CDR3 DNA is TGTGCCACCATGGGGGAGGGATGGGGGACTGAAGCTTTCTTT. Protein product: CATMGEGWGTEAFF. The chain links TRBV15 to TRBJ1-1; TRBD1 is a possible D gene (5 bases). This CDR3 region has 14 residues. The V gene's germline CDR1 is LNHNV and CDR2 YYDKDF (reference sequence). The ends were cut back, 7 bases at V and 5 bases at J, with 17 bases in the middle.

The chain carries TRBV18 and TRBJ2-2; weak D call: TRBD1 (6 bases). The CDR3 is 15 amino acids. Germline V gene data show CDR1 as KGHSH and CDR2 as LQKENI. V gave up 3 bases and J gave up 0 bases, with 8 bases separating them. DNA of the CDR3: TGTGCCAGCTCACCGGGACATACGAACACCGGGGAGCTGTTTTTT. Translating it yields CASSPGHTNTGELFF.

CDR3 region: CASRDRGAMTEAFF. The CDR3 DNA follows: TGTGCCAGTAGAGACAGGGGGGCTATGACTGAAGCTTTCTTT. The genes are TRBV19 and TRBJ1-1, with TRBD1 identical over 9 bases. CDR3 length: 14 amino acids. V lost 6 bases to trimming and J lost 5 bases; unmatched junction nucleotides: 7. Germline V CDR1 and CDR2: LNHDA, SQIVND (reference sequence).

This clone was counted a single time. The V call is TRBV18, the J call TRBJ2-7; possible D gene TRBD2, 5 bases. V was clipped by 3 bases and J by 3 bases, with 9 bases between them. Germline-derived CDR1 and CDR2 are KGHSH and LQKENI. This CDR3 has 13 amino acids. CDR3 residues: CASSPAAGYEQYF. The CDR3 nucleotides are TGTGCCAGCTCACCCGCCGCGGGCTACGAGCAGTACTTC. Full variable domain (rest looked up from reference TRBV18 and TRBJ2-7): NAGVMQNPRHLVRRRGQEARLRCSPMKGHSHVYWYRQLPEEGLKFMVYLQKENIIDESGMPKERFSAEFPKEGPSILRIQQVVRGDSAAYFCASSPAAGYEQYFGPGTRLTVT.

The V call is TRBV2, the J call TRBJ2-1, with D perhaps TRBD2 (6 bases). CDR1 is SNHLY and CDR2 is FYNNEI in the germline V gene. The CDR3 spans 16 residues. The V end was cut by 6 bases, the J end by 2 bases, with 17 bases between. This chain's CDR3 is CASRDPVAATYNEQFF. CDR3 DNA sequence: TGTGCCAGCAGAGACCCTGTAGCGGCGACCTACAATGAGCAGTTCTTC.

This chain uses TRBV5-5 with TRBJ2-7; possibly TRBD2 for D (6 bases). V lost 4 bases and J 0 bases, leaving 17 bases between the germline ends. CDR3 length equals 16 residues. CDR1 is SGHKS and CDR2 is YYEKEE in the germline V gene (reference sequence). CDR3 DNA: TGTGCCAGCAGCCAGACGGGACTCCTGAGCTCCTACGAGCAGTACTTC. Its protein is CASSQTGLLSSYEQYF.

This clone appeared a few times. The V and J genes are TRBV9 and TRBJ1-6; D might be TRBD1 (5 bases). V was clipped by 4 bases and J by 7 bases, with 21 bases between them. The CDR3 contains 17 residues. Germline CDR1 SGDLS, CDR2 YYNGEE. CDR3 DNA: TGTGCCAGCAGCCTACAGGAGATCCCAACTAAGAATTCACCCCTCCACTTT. Amino acid sequence: CASSLQEIPTKNSPLHF.

The V and J genes are TRBV19 and TRBJ2-7; 9 nucleotides match TRBD1. CDR1 is LNHDA and CDR2 is SQIVND in the germline V gene (reference sequence). There are 13 residues in the CDR3. V lost 8 bases and J lost 4; bases outside the gene matches: 6. CDR3 nucleotide sequence: TGTGCCAGTGGGATACAGGGGGCGTACGAGCAGTACTTC. Translation gives CASGIQGAYEQYF.

CDR3 residues: CASSKLRGPQETQYF. DNA of the CDR3: TGTGCCAGCAGCAAATTAAGGGGGCCACAAGAGACCCAGTACTTC. J is TRBJ2-5 and V is TRBV11-1, with TRBD1 identical over 7 bases. V lost 5 bases and J lost 2; bases outside the gene matches: 8. This CDR3 has 15 amino acids. Germline CDR1 reads SGHAT; CDR2 reads FQDESV (reference sequence).

V and J are TRBV7-9 and TRBJ2-1; 10 positions agree with TRBD1. The CDR3 is made up of 14 amino acids. Per the germline V gene, CDR1 is SEHNR and CDR2 is FQNEAQ (reference sequence). With V trimmed by 6 bases and J by 9 bases, 8 bases remained unmatched. In DNA, the CDR3 is TGTGCCAGCAGTCAGACCGGGACAGGGGTTGAGCAGTTCTTC. This translates into CASSQTGTGVEQFF.